The present T cell receptor (beta chain) was sequenced within a study of regulatory T cells in long-lasting Graves disease. Time point meaning: newly diagnosed GD, antithyroid drugs for less than 3 months. There was RNA extracted from PBMCs, and the TCR library was made from it. Germline lookup yields CDR1 LGHNT and CDR2 FRNRAP. V lost 1 base and J lost 3; bases outside the gene matches: 4. The CDR3 totals 15 residues. Researchers made TCR beta libraries by using iRepertoire HTBI primers and running Arm-PCR on CDR3 regions. Via MiXCR, TCRdb re-called the multiplex PCR reads, giving one row per CDR3 protein. This sample yields around 400,000 distinct CDR3 sequences, of which roughly 15% are seen a single time; about 20% belongs to the top ten. This clonotype showed up many times.

This chain connects TRBV12-5 to TRBJ1-2; TRBD1 matches 8 bases. The sequenced sample was peripheral blood mononuclear cells (PBMCs), obtained at new diagnosis, from a patient treated with antithyroid drugs. The origin of this receptor is a female donor with Graves disease. The DNA for the CDR3 is TGTGCTAGTGGTTTGGGACTGGGACAGGACTATGGCTACACCTTC. Its translation is CASGLGLGQDYGYTF.